Here is one T cell receptor (beta chain) with its context. Its antigen is not known. Profiled with immunoSEQ multiplex PCR; TCRdb holds only in-frame clones, not every one. The table shows approximately 50,000 clones, with roughly 80% occurring only once. The data belong to a study of OX40 agonist ivuxolimab in advanced cancers. Overall study context: The patients received agonistic anti-OX40 (CD134) antibody ivuxolimab.

Study-wide findings and caveats: Clonal expansion was seen in CD4+ and CD8+ blood T cells by week 6 at 0.1 to 3.0 mg/kg.

This clonotype was obtained from an adult with an advanced solid tumor such as melanoma, head and neck, liver or kidney cancer. The material sequenced was CD4+ or CD8+ T cells sorted from blood, taken in a trial of the OX40 agonist ivuxolimab.

The CDR3 reads CAWRRDEQFF. The CDR3 DNA is TGTGCCTGGAGAAGGGATGAGCAGTTCTTC. The chain has TRBV30 and TRBJ2-1; D uncertain. The CDR3 runs 10 residues. Trimming shortened V by 3 bases and J by 8 bases, and 5 bases separated the two germline ends. Germline CDR1 GTSNPN, CDR2 SVGIG (reference sequence).